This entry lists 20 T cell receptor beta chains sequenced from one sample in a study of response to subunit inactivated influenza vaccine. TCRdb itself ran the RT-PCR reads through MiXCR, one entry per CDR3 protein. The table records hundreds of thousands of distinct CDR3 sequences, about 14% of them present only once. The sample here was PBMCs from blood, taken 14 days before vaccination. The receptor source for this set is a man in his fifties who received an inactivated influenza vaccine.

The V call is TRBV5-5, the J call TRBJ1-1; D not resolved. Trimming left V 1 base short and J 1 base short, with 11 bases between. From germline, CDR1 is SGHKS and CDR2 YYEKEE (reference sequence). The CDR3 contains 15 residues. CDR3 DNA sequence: TGTGCCAGCAGCTTGTTCGGAGCAGCGAACACTGAAGCTTTCTTT. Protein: CASSLFGAANTEAFF.

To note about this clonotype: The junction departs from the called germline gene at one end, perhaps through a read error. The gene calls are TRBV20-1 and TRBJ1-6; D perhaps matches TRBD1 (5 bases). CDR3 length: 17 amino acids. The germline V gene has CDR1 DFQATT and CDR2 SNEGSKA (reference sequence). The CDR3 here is CSARSPREGMDNSPLHF. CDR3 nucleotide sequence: TGTAGTGCTAGAAGCCCCAGGGAGGGCATGGATAATTCACCCCTCCACTTT.

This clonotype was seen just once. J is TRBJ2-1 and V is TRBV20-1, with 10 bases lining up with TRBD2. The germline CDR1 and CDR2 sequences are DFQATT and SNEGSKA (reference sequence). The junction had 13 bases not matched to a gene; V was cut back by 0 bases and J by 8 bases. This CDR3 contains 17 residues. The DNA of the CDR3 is TGCAGTGCTAGAGATACCCTCCCTAGCGGGAGTTTTTATGAGCAGTTCTTC. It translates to CSARDTLPSGSFYEQFF.

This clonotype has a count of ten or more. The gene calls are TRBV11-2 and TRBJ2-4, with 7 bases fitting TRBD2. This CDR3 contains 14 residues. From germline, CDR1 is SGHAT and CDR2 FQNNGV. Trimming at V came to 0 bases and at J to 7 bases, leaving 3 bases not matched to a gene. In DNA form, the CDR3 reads TGTGCCAGCAGCTTAGAGCGGGGGACGAACATTCAGTACTTC. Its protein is CASSLERGTNIQYF.

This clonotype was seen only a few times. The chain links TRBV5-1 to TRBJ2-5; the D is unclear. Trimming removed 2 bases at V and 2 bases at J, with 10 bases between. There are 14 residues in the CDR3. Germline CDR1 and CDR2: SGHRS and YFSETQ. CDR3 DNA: TGCGCCAGCAGCTTACAGAGTCTACAAGAGACCCAGTACTTC. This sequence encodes CASSLQSLQETQYF. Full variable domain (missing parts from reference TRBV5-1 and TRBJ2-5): KAGVTQTPRYLIKTRGQQVTLSCSPISGHRSVSWYQQTPGQGLQFLFEYFSETQRNKGNFPGRFSGRQFSNSRSEMNVSTLELGDSALYLCASSLQSLQETQYFGPGTRLLVL.

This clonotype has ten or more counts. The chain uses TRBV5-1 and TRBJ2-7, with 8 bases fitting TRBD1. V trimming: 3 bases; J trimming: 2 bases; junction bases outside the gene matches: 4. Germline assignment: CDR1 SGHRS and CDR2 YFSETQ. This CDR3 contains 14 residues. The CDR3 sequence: CASSWDRPAYEQYF. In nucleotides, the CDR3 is TGCGCCAGCAGCTGGGACAGGCCCGCCTACGAGCAGTACTTC.

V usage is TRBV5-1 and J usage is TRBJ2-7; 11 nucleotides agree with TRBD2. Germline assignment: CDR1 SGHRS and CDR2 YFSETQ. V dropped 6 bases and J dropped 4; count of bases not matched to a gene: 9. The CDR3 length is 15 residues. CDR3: CASTKSGTSGYEQYF. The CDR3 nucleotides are TGCGCCAGCACGAAATCCGGGACTAGCGGATACGAGCAGTACTTC.

This CDR3 is CASSRDFTTPTQYF. Written as DNA, the CDR3 is TGTGCCTCGAGCCGGGACTTCACAACACCAACGCAGTACTTC. This chain links TRBV15 with TRBJ2-7, with D perhaps TRBD2 (6 bases). CDR3 length: 14 residues. Germline V gene sequence: CDR1 LNHNV, CDR2 YYDKDF (reference sequence). Trimming stripped 11 bases from V and 9 bases from J, with 26 bases between.

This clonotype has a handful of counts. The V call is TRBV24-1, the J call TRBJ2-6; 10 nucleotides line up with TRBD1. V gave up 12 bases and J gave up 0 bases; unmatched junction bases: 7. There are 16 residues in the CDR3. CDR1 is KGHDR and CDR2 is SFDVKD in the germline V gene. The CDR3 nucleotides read TGTGCCGCCGGGACAGGGGCCCTCTCTGGGGCCAACGTCCTGACTTTC. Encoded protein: CAAGTGALSGANVLTF.

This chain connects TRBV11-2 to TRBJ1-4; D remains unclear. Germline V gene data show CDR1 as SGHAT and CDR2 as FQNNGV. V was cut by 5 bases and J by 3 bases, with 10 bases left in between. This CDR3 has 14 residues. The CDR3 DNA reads TGTGCCAGCAGCCGGGGAATAGCTAATGAAAAACTGTTTTTT. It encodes CASSRGIANEKLFF.

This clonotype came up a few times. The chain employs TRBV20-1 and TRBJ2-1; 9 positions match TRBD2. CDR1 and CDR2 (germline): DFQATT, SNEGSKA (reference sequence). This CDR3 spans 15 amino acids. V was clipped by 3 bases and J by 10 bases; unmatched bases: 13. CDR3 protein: CSASPGSGRNREQFF. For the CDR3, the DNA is TGCAGTGCTAGCCCCGGGAGCGGGAGGAATAGGGAGCAGTTCTTC.

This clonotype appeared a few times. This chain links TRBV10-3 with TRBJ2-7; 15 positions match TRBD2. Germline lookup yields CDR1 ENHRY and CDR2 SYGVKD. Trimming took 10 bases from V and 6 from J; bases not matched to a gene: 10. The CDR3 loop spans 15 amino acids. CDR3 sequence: CATEGTSGGPGEQYF. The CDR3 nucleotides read TGTGCCACCGAAGGGACTAGCGGGGGGCCAGGCGAGCAGTACTTC.

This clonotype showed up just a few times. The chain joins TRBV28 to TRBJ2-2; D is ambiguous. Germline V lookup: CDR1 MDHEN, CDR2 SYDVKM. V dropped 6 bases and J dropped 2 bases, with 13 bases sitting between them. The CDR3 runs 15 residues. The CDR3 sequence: CASSPADRNTGELFF. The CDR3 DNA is TGTGCCAGCAGCCCCGCCGACCGAAACACCGGGGAGCTGTTTTTT. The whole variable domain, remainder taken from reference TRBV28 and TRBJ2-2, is DVKVTQSSRYLVKRTGEKVFLECVQDMDHENMFWYRQDPGLGLRLIYFSYDVKMKEKGDIPEGYSVSREKKERFSLILESASTNQTSMYLCASSPADRNTGELFFGEGSRLTVL.

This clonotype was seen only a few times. CDR3 sequence reads: CASSLEGSAGYEQYF. CDR3 nucleotides: TGCGCCAGCAGCTTGGAGGGCAGCGCGGGGTACGAGCAGTACTTC. V gene TRBV5-1 combines with J gene TRBJ2-7; perhaps TRBD2 as D (6 bases). The V gene lost 0 bases and the J gene lost 4 bases, with 14 bases spanning the gap. In germline, CDR1 is SGHRS, CDR2 YFSETQ. This CDR3 has 15 residues.

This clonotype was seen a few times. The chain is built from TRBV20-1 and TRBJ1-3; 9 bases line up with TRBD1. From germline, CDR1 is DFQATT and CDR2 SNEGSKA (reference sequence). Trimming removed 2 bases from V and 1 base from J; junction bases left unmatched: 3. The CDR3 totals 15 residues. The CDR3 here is CSARRQGVSGNTIYF. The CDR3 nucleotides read TGCAGTGCTAGACGACAGGGGGTTTCTGGAAACACCATATATTTT.

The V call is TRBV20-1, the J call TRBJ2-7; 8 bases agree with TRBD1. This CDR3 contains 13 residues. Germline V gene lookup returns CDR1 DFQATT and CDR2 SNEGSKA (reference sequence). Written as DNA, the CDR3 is TGCAGCACGGACAGGGAAGGTAACTACGAGCAGTACTTC. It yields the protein CSTDREGNYEQYF.

CDR3 residues: CSASQDSFYEQYF. In nucleotides, the CDR3 is TGCAGTGCTAGTCAGGACAGCTTCTACGAGCAGTACTTC. This rearrangement joins TRBV20-1 to TRBJ2-7; D perhaps matches TRBD1 (6 bases). V was cut by 3 bases and J by 3 bases, with 12 bases left in between. This CDR3 has 13 residues. Germline values: CDR1 DFQATT, CDR2 SNEGSKA (reference sequence).

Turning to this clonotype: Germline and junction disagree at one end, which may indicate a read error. The DNA of the CDR3 is TGTGCCAGCAGTTACAGGGGACCCAATTCGGTCTTC. This codes for CASSYRGPNSVF. J is TRBJ2-1 and V is TRBV6-2 or TRBV6-3; D could derive from TRBD1 or TRBD2 (5 bases each). Germline CDR1 is MNHEY and CDR2 is SVGEGT. The CDR3 spans 12 residues.

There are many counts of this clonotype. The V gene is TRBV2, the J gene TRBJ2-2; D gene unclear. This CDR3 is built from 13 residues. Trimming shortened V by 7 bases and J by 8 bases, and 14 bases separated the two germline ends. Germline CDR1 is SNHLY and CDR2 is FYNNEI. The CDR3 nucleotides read TGTGCCAGCACCCAGGACGGCAGTGGGGAGCTGTTTTTT. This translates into CASTQDGSGELFF.

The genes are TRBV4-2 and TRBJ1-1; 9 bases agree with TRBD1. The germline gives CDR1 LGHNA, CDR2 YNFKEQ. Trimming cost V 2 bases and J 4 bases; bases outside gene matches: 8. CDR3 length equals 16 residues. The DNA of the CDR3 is TGTGCCAGCAGCCAATTACAGGGGGCGTTCGGCACTGAAGCTTTCTTT. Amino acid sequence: CASSQLQGAFGTEAFF.